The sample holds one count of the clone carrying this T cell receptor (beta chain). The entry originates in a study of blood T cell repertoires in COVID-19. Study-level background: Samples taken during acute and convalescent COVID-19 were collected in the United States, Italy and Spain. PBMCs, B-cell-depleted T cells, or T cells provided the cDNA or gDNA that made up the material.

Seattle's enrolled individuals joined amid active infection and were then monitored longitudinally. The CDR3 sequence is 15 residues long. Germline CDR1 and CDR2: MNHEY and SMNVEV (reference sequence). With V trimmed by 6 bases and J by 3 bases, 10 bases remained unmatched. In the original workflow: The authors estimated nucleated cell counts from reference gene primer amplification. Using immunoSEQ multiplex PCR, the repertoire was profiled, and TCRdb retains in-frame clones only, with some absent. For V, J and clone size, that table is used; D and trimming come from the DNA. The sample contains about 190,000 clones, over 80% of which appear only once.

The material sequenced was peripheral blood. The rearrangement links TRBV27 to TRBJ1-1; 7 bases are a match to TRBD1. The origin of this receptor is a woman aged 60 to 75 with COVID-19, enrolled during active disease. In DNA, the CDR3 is TGTGCCAGCAGGAAGGACAGGCGGGCCGACACTGAAGCTTTCTTT. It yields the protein CASRKDRRADTEAFF.